This T cell receptor (beta chain) is drawn from a study of CD8+ T cells in alopecia areata. About the research overall: Those treated were given oral tofacitinib at 5 to 10 mg twice daily. Findings and caveats of the study: TCR sharing was clearer in mice than between patients, perhaps partly owing to patient HLA diversity. Scalp repertoires also include resident alphabeta T cells from normal skin. It was lesional scalp, especially alopecia totalis/universalis, that showed higher clonality than normal scalp.

As regards this clone: What it binds is unknown.

V was shortened by 1 base and J by 6 bases, with 7 bases between the two germline ends. Germline loops: CDR1 SGHRS, CDR2 YFSETQ. The CDR3 consists of 13 residues. cDNA prepared by RNA extraction and subsequent reverse transcription served as the template for sequencing. Assay used: immunoSEQ multiplex PCR; TCRdb lists only in-frame clones, some missing. The sample records roughly 130,000 clones, roughly three fifths being singletons. This material consisted of CD4+ T cells sorted from blood, taken at week 0. The V call is TRBV5-1, the J call TRBJ2-2; D call uncertain. This clonotype originated in a human donor with alopecia areata. The DNA of the CDR3 is TGCGCCAGCAGCTTGATTTTTCCCGGGGAGCTGTTTTTT. Its translation is CASSLIFPGELFF. The entire variable domain, with the rest obtained from reference TRBV5-1 and TRBJ2-2, is as follows: KAGVTQTPRYLIKTRGQQVTLSCSPISGHRSVSWYQQTPGQGLQFLFEYFSETQRNKGNFPGRFSGRQFSNSRSEMNVSTLELGDSALYLCASSLIFPGELFFGEGSRLTVL.